The 27 T cell receptor beta chains reported below all come from one sample, sequenced in a study of T-cell memory formation after mild COVID-19. Using its own MiXCR run on the 5' RACE reads, TCRdb lists one record per CDR3 protein. The repertoire holds roughly 300,000 distinct CDR3 sequences, with roughly 13% as singletons. The sample taken for sequencing was PBMCs or a T cell subset sorted from them (not recorded which). These receptors were taken from a man in his late teens or twenties who had mild COVID-19 (a few samples of this study predate the infection). Cell type and time point are not known.

There are a few counts of this clonotype. V gene TRBV27 combines with J gene TRBJ1-4, with TRBD1 as a possible D gene (6 bases). Germline CDR1 MNHEY, CDR2 SMNVEV (reference sequence). This CDR3 comprises 15 residues. V was shortened by 3 bases and J by 7 bases, with 15 bases between the two germline ends. The CDR3 bases are TGTGCCAGCAGTTTTAAGAGGGGGAGAGGTGAAAAACTGTTTTTT. Residues: CASSFKRGRGEKLFF.

J is TRBJ2-5 and V is TRBV25-1, with D perhaps TRBD1 or TRBD2 (6 bases each). V lost 8 bases and J lost 5, with 18 bases in between. This CDR3 has 14 residues. Germline CDR1 reads MGHDK; CDR2 reads SYGVNS. CDR3 sequence: CASENRDSIETQYF. The DNA for the CDR3 is TGTGCCAGCGAGAACAGGGACTCGATCGAGACCCAGTACTTC.

V gene TRBV10-3 combines with J gene TRBJ1-5; D is possibly TRBD1 (6 bases). The CDR3 loop spans 13 amino acids. The germline CDR1 and CDR2 sequences are ENHRY and SYGVKD. V lost 6 bases and J lost 3, with 9 bases in between. DNA of the CDR3: TGTGCCATCAGCAAGGGGGACAATCAGCCCCAGCATTTT. Encoded protein: CAISKGDNQPQHF.

The chain links TRBV24-1 to TRBJ2-7; D is undetermined. The CDR3 extends over 10 amino acids. Germline CDR1 reads KGHDR; CDR2 reads SFDVKD. V lost 12 bases, J lost 4 bases, and 9 bases lay in between. The CDR3 loop is CASMTYEQYV. The CDR3, as DNA: TGTGCCTCAATGACATACGAGCAGTACGTC.

In the case of this clonotype: A much bigger clone sits one base away, suggesting this may be a read error. The CDR3 does not close with the conserved phenylalanine or tryptophan, likely indicating a read error. The chain has TRBV7-2 and TRBJ1-1; D remains ambiguous. The CDR3 covers 12 residues. Germline CDR1 is SGHTA and CDR2 is FQGNSA. V was trimmed by 1 base and J by 5 bases, leaving 5 bases between them. CDR3 nucleotide sequence: TGTGCCAGCAGCTTAGTGGAGACTGAAGCTTTCATT. The encoded protein is CASSLVETEAFI.

The table lists this clonotype with a few counts. The chain joins TRBV7-3 to TRBJ2-3; D is possibly TRBD1 or TRBD2 (5 bases each). CDR1 is SGHTA and CDR2 is FQGTGA in the germline V gene. V lost 6 bases and J 5 bases, leaving 12 bases between the germline ends. The CDR3 spans 13 residues. DNA of the CDR3: TGTGCCAGCAGACAAGATGGGGGAGATACGCAGTATTTT. Residues: CASRQDGGDTQYF.

In its sample, this clonotype was seen many times. This chain uses TRBV7-2 with TRBJ2-3; D possibly corresponds to TRBD1 (5 bases). Trimming left V 4 bases short and J 3 bases short, with 8 bases between. This CDR3 region has 13 residues. Germline CDR1 reads SGHTA; CDR2 reads FQGNSA. The CDR3 DNA reads as TGTGCCAGCAGCTCCCGACAGACAGATACGCAGTATTTT. It yields the protein CASSSRQTDTQYF.

This sequence joins TRBV5-1 and TRBJ2-7; D ambiguous. With 3 bases removed from V and 3 bases from J, the gap between germline ends came to 19 bases. Germline V gene lookup returns CDR1 SGHRS and CDR2 YFSETQ. The CDR3 length is 16 residues. CDR3 DNA: TGCGCCAGCAGCTGGGTCCCAAGCCCTCCTCGCTACGAGCAGTACTTC. It yields the protein CASSWVPSPPRYEQYF.

This clonotype was picked up a small number of times. Given the absence of the conserved phenylalanine or tryptophan at the CDR3 end, a read error is likely. This rearrangement joins TRBV6-2 or TRBV6-3 to TRBJ2-7; D perhaps matches TRBD2 (5 bases). Per germline, CDR1 MNHEY and CDR2 SVGEGT. The V end lost 8 bases, the J end lost 4 bases, and 12 bases lay between the germline ends. The CDR3 runs 12 residues. The CDR3 loop is CASRLRTYEQYL. CDR3 in DNA: TGTGCCAGCCGCCTCAGGACTTACGAGCAGTACTTA.

This clonotype was seen repeatedly, ten times or more. The J gene is TRBJ1-1, the V gene TRBV7-2, with D maybe TRBD1 (6 bases). The germline V and J ends were trimmed by 4 bases and 6 bases, with 12 bases remaining between them. There are 13 residues in the CDR3. Germline V lookup: CDR1 SGHTA, CDR2 FQGNSA. The CDR3 here is CASSSRGWAEAFF. The CDR3 DNA reads as TGTGCCAGCAGCTCAAGGGGGTGGGCTGAAGCTTTCTTT. Full variable domain (rest looked up from reference TRBV7-2 and TRBJ1-1): GAGVSQSPSNKVTEKGKDVELRCDPISGHTALYWYRQSLGQGLEFLIYFQGNSAPDKSGLPSDRFSAERTGGSVSTLTIQRTQQEDSAVYLCASSSRGWAEAFFGQGTRLTVV.

Here the CDR3 reads CASREGTGGLRALHF. CDR3 DNA: TGTGCCAGCAGAGAGGGGACAGGGGGCTTGAGGGCCCTCCACTTT. The chain recombines TRBV12-3 or TRBV12-4 with TRBJ1-6; TRBD1 matches at 12 bases. The ends lost 6 bases at V and 14 bases at J; junction bases unmatched: 11. The CDR3 length is 15 residues.

In this sample, this clonotype turned up a few times. V gene TRBV12-3 or TRBV12-4 combines with J gene TRBJ2-1, with D possibly being TRBD1 or TRBD2 (5 bases each). This CDR3 contains 13 residues. Trimming left V 5 bases short and J 12 bases short, with 17 bases between. DNA of the CDR3: TGTGCCAGCAGTACCGGGACCAAAACCACGCAGTTCTTC. Its translation is CASSTGTKTTQFF.

The chain carries TRBV7-9 and TRBJ2-7, with a weak D call TRBD1 (5 bases). The V gene's germline CDR1 is SEHNR and CDR2 FQNEAQ (reference sequence). Deletions cut 2 bases from V and 5 bases from J, with 10 bases between. This CDR3 has 13 residues. The CDR3 DNA sequence: TGTGCCAGCAGCTTATTCAGGGCCCACGAGCAGTACGTC. It codes for CASSLFRAHEQYV.

The chain joins TRBV7-2 to TRBJ2-1; D not resolved. Between the trimmed V and J ends, which lost 4 bases and 0 bases, there was a span of 7 bases. The CDR3 loop spans 14 amino acids. The germline V gene encodes CDR1 SGHTA and CDR2 FQGNSA. CDR3 sequence reads: CASSSYFSYNEQFF. In DNA form, the CDR3 reads TGTGCCAGCAGCTCCTATTTCTCCTACAATGAGCAGTTCTTC.

This clonotype was counted a few times. This chain joins TRBV6-6 and TRBJ1-5; 8 bases match TRBD1. V dropped 6 bases and J dropped 8; count of bases not matched to a gene: 12. Germline-derived CDR1 and CDR2 are MNHNY and SVGAGI (reference sequence). CDR3 length: 15 residues. The CDR3 is CASSSNSGGAEPQHF. CDR3 DNA sequence: TGTGCCAGCAGCTCCAACTCAGGGGGCGCGGAGCCCCAGCATTTT.

This clonotype was picked up a small number of times. The V gene is TRBV27, the J gene TRBJ2-3; 12 bases map to TRBD2. This CDR3 is 14 amino acids long. After removal of 4 bases from V and 13 bases from J, the junction contained 9 bases not matched to a gene. CDR1 and CDR2 (germline): MNHEY, SMNVEV (reference sequence). CDR3 in amino acids: CASSSSLAGGPEYF. In DNA form, the CDR3 reads TGTGCCAGCAGTTCTTCACTAGCGGGGGGTCCCGAGTATTTT.

This clonotype was seen ten or more times. The V gene is TRBV7-2, the J gene TRBJ2-3, with D uncertain. The V gene's germline CDR1 is SGHTA and CDR2 FQGNSA. This CDR3 has 12 residues. V was shortened by 5 bases and J by 6 bases, with 9 bases between the two germline ends. Here the CDR3 DNA reads TGTGCCAGCAGCCCTAGTGGGGATACGCAGTATTTT. Its protein product is CASSPSGDTQYF.

This sequence joins TRBV5-1 and TRBJ2-3; 12 nucleotides agree with TRBD2. V was clipped by 4 bases and J by 8 bases; unmatched bases: 8. The CDR3 is 15 amino acids. Germline V lookup: CDR1 SGHRS, CDR2 YFSETQ. The chain's CDR3 is CASSRTSGAQTTQYF. CDR3 coding DNA: TGCGCCAGCAGCCGGACTAGCGGGGCTCAAACTACGCAGTATTTT.

The gene calls are TRBV28 and TRBJ1-2; D is perhaps TRBD1 (6 bases). The ends were cut back, 2 bases at V and 4 bases at J, with 14 bases in the middle. Germline CDR1 reads MDHEN; CDR2 reads SYDVKM. The CDR3 loop spans 15 amino acids. The CDR3 region has the DNA TGTGCCAGCAGTTTAGGGGGCGGGGCTGGCTATGGCTACACCTTC. Translation gives CASSLGGGAGYGYTF.

The genes are TRBV5-4 and TRBJ2-3; D is uncertain. Germline CDR1 reads SGHNT; CDR2 reads YYREEE (reference sequence). This CDR3 is 12 amino acids long. The V gene lost 1 base and the J gene lost 6 bases, with 6 bases spanning the gap. CDR3 sequence reads: CASSLYSDTQYF. CDR3 sequence (DNA): TGTGCCAGCAGCTTGTATTCCGATACGCAGTATTTT.

V is TRBV2 and J is TRBJ2-1, with 11 bases that match TRBD1. J was trimmed by 8 bases and V by 7 bases; bases with no gene match: 19. The CDR3 sequence is 18 residues long. Germline CDR1 SNHLY, CDR2 FYNNEI. This chain's CDR3 is CASNGQGARLAGSDEQFF. The CDR3 DNA sequence: TGTGCCAGCAATGGACAGGGGGCGAGACTGGCGGGGTCGGATGAGCAGTTCTTC.

There are a few counts of this clonotype. This rearrangement joins TRBV10-3 to TRBJ1-1; D is ambiguous. V gave up 4 bases and J gave up 1 base, with 4 bases separating them. CDR3 length equals 12 residues. The germline V gene has CDR1 ENHRY and CDR2 SYGVKD. CDR3 nucleotides: TGTGCCATCAGTGCCAGGAACACTGAAGCTTTCTTT. This sequence encodes CAISARNTEAFF.

The V and J genes are TRBV9 and TRBJ2-7; TRBD1 matches 9 bases. Germline V CDR1 and CDR2: SGDLS, YYNGEE. V lost 0 bases and J lost 0; bases outside the gene matches: 4. The CDR3 has 16 amino acids. DNA of the CDR3: TGTGCCAGCAGCGTAGCCGGGACAGGGAGCTCCTACGAGCAGTACTTC. It specifies CASSVAGTGSSYEQYF.

V is TRBV4-2 and J is TRBJ1-2; D is possibly TRBD1 (5 bases). This CDR3 has 15 amino acids. The germline CDR1 and CDR2 sequences are LGHNA and YNFKEQ. V shed 4 bases and J shed 2 bases, with 14 bases lying between them. CDR3 DNA: TGTGCCAGCAGCCTATATGCTGACAGAAACTATGGCTACACCTTC. It encodes CASSLYADRNYGYTF.

This clonotype came up many times. CDR3 region: CASSSRTDNEQFF. The CDR3 region has the DNA TGTGCCAGCAGCTCTCGGACAGACAATGAGCAGTTCTTC. This rearrangement joins TRBV7-9 to TRBJ2-1; D may be TRBD1 (6 bases). This CDR3 is 13 amino acids long. CDR1 and CDR2 from the germline V gene are SEHNR and FQNEAQ (reference sequence). With 4 bases removed from V and 5 bases from J, the gap between germline ends came to 9 bases.

There are a few counts of this clonotype. V usage is TRBV21-1 and J usage is TRBJ2-1; the table's TRBD1 call for D was not verified on the DNA. TRBV21-1 is marked as a pseudogene. This CDR3 is 13 amino acids long. The CDR3 spells CASSTHRSGGDPF. CDR3 nucleotide sequence: TGTGCCAGCAGCACGCACAGGAGCGGGGGCGACCCCTTC.

The sample holds many counts of this clonotype. The chain recombines TRBV4-2 with TRBJ2-3; D call uncertain. Deletions cut 3 bases from V and 0 bases from J, with 13 bases between. Germline CDR1 LGHNA, CDR2 YNFKEQ. The CDR3 sequence is 16 residues long. The CDR3 DNA follows: TGTGCCAGCAGCCAGGTAGGCGGCCGAAGCACAGATACGCAGTATTTT. As protein: CASSQVGGRSTDTQYF.